This T cell receptor beta chain was retrieved from a study of PD-L1 blockade in urothelial cancer. Overall study: Chemotherapy regimens numbering 0 to 3 had been given to patients. Blood analysis was done at 3 weeks (second dose) and 6 weeks after treatment began.

Time point given: peripheral blood 6 weeks after treatment start. The protocol was immunoSEQ multiplex PCR, while the TCRdb copy is restricted to in-frame clones and leaves out a portion. Among more than 90,000 clones listed, around 93% were seen once. CDR3 length: 14 residues. CDR1 and CDR2 (germline): MNHEY, SVGAGI. V lost 5 bases to trimming and J lost 7 bases; unmatched junction nucleotides: 8. The sample was PBMCs, taken around atezolizumab (anti-PD-L1) treatment. The chain has TRBV6-5 and TRBJ1-5, with 7 bases aligning to TRBD1. The sequence was collected from a man between 60 and 75 years old with urothelial cancer. CDR3 coding DNA: TGTGCCAGCAGTCCACGGACAGGTTGGCAGCCCCAGCATTTT. Its protein product is CASSPRTGWQPQHF.